These 7 T cell receptor beta chains came from one sample sequenced in a study of cytomegalovirus exposure and HLA in healthy donors. The study ran its PCR with 60 Vbeta and 13 Jbeta primers. Clones were sequenced by immunoSEQ multiplex PCR, and TCRdb holds only the in-frame ones, with some missing. The data hold 180,000 or so clones, with 77% observed a single time. Material: PBMCs. The receptors shown here come from a man aged 18 to 30 in good health and CMV-seronegative.

The chain carries TRBV2 and TRBJ2-7; D ambiguous. Germline lookup yields CDR1 SNHLY and CDR2 FYNNEI. The CDR3 is made up of 15 amino acids. V was clipped by 1 base and J by 3 bases, with 13 bases between them. The CDR3 DNA follows: TGTGCCAGCAGTGAAGTATCGGGTCAGTACTACGAGCAGTACTTC. Protein sequence: CASSEVSGQYYEQYF.

The genes are TRBV7-8 and TRBJ2-5; TRBD2 is a possible D gene (6 bases). CDR3 length: 15 amino acids. From germline, CDR1 is SGHVS and CDR2 FQNEAQ. Trimming pared 3 bases from V and 5 bases from J, leaving 16 bases between. CDR3 sequence: CASSFGGGARETQYF. Written as DNA, the CDR3 is TGTGCCAGCAGCTTTGGAGGCGGGGCACGGGAGACCCAGTACTTC.

CDR3 residues: CASSGQPLDTQYF. The CDR3 DNA follows: TGTGCCAGCAGCGGACAGCCCTTAGATACGCAGTATTTT. The chain combines TRBV5-5 with TRBJ2-3; possible D gene TRBD1, 6 bases. The CDR3 sequence is 13 residues long. Germline assignment: CDR1 SGHKS and CDR2 YYEKEE (reference sequence). The ends were cut back, 4 bases at V and 5 bases at J, with 11 bases in the middle.

The J gene is TRBJ1-2, the V gene TRBV14, with D tentatively TRBD1 (5 bases). The CDR3 has 15 residues. The germline V and J ends were trimmed by 3 bases and 3 bases, with 14 bases remaining between them. Germline CDR1 reads SGHDN; CDR2 reads FVKESK. This chain's CDR3 is CASSHRQKIYYGYTF. Written as DNA, the CDR3 is TGTGCCAGCAGCCACCGACAGAAAATATACTATGGCTACACCTTC.

Only one count was recorded for this clone. V and J are TRBV19 and TRBJ1-2; D gene ambiguous. Germline V gene sequence: CDR1 LNHDA, CDR2 SQIVND (reference sequence). This CDR3 comprises 13 residues. Trimming left V 4 bases short and J 4 bases short, with 10 bases between. CDR3 in amino acids: CASSSGRSYGYTF. Written as DNA, the CDR3 is TGTGCCAGTAGTAGCGGCAGAAGCTATGGCTACACCTTC.

The chain links TRBV4-2 to TRBJ2-5; 11 bases agree with TRBD2. Germline V gene data show CDR1 as LGHNA and CDR2 as YNFKEQ. The CDR3 length is 19 residues. Trimming at V came to 0 bases and at J to 4 bases, leaving 13 bases not matched to a gene. The CDR3 nucleotides are TGTGCCAGCAGCCAAGAAGCGGCACTAGCGGGGGTAGAAGCAGAGACCCAGTACTTC. Its translation: CASSQEAALAGVEAETQYF.

V and J are TRBV19 and TRBJ2-1, with D hard to call. The V gene's germline CDR1 is LNHDA and CDR2 SQIVND (reference sequence). The V and J ends lost 7 bases and 2 bases respectively, with 9 bases between them. The CDR3 is made up of 13 amino acids. CDR3 sequence reads: CASTRSAYNEQFF. The CDR3 DNA reads as TGTGCCAGTACCAGGTCCGCCTACAATGAGCAGTTCTTC.